The source of this T cell receptor (beta chain) is a study of Ad26.COV2.S vaccination and SARS-CoV-2 variants. Sequenced by immunoSEQ multiplex PCR; TCRdb stores in-frame clones only, minus some. This sample carries about 350,000 clones, approximately 90% of them seen once, and the ten largest clones take roughly 3.9%. A few counts support this clone. Its matching antigen is unknown. Trimming shortened V by 2 bases and J by 6 bases, and 10 bases separated the two germline ends. In germline, CDR1 is LGHDT, CDR2 YNNKEL (reference sequence). This CDR3 region has 14 residues. Whole-study results and caveats: Substantial breadth was reported for post-vaccination spike-specific CD8+ and CD4+ T cells. Vaccine and placebo recipients had comparable breadth of non-spike TCRs.

The sequence was collected from a human donor who had recovered from COVID-19. The chain combines TRBV3-1 (or the pseudogene TRBV3-2) with TRBJ2-2; D might be TRBD1 (5 bases). The specimen comprised peripheral blood, sampled after recovery from COVID-19. CDR3 sequence: CASSQSQGPGELFF. Here the CDR3 DNA reads TGTGCCAGCAGCCAAAGTCAGGGCCCCGGGGAGCTGTTTTTT.